This is a list of T cell receptor beta chains from one sample in a study of blood T cell repertoires in COVID-19. Assay used: immunoSEQ multiplex PCR; TCRdb lists only in-frame clones, some missing. Found here are 350,000 to 550,000 clones, more than 85% of them singletons; the top ten hold 4% to 5.5%. The specimen was peripheral blood. These receptor sequences come from a woman in her thirties with acute or convalescent COVID-19. The CDR3 runs from the conserved cysteine through the conserved F or W. The order of the fields is clone size, J gene, V gene, CDR3 protein. Clone size is shown for a subset of rows, as once, few, many or a class of expanded clone.

abundance: few
j_gene: TRBJ1-1
v_gene: TRBV27
CDR3aa: CASRRQGANTEAFF

abundance: NA
j_gene: TRBJ2-5
v_gene: TRBV12-3/TRBV12-4
CDR3aa: CASSYRGLETQYF

abundance: NA
j_gene: TRBJ2-6
v_gene: TRBV9
CDR3aa: CASRGANVLTF

abundance: NA
j_gene: TRBJ1-4
v_gene: TRBV5-1
CDR3aa: CASSPRADATNEKLFF

abundance: NA
j_gene: TRBJ2-3
v_gene: TRBV29-1
CDR3aa: CSVEGGLAGALLTDTQYF

abundance: NA
j_gene: TRBJ1-2
v_gene: TRBV5-5
CDR3aa: CASSGGHSAEGYTF

abundance: NA
j_gene: TRBJ2-5
v_gene: TRBV2
CDR3aa: CASSEGQGLQETQYF

abundance: NA
j_gene: TRBJ1-2
v_gene: TRBV4-1
CDR3aa: CASSQDITTGANYGYTF

abundance: few
j_gene: TRBJ1-6
v_gene: TRBV5-6
CDR3aa: CASSGGVGSPLHF

abundance: NA
j_gene: TRBJ2-5
v_gene: TRBV18
CDR3aa: CASSPLSGQGEETQYF

abundance: NA
j_gene: TRBJ2-1
v_gene: TRBV11-2
CDR3aa: CASSQGKDWVGGEQFF

abundance: NA
j_gene: TRBJ1-5
v_gene: TRBV12-3/TRBV12-4
CDR3aa: CASSWASNQPQHF

abundance: once
j_gene: TRBJ2-5
v_gene: TRBV7-2
CDR3aa: CASSLLLASGGAMKTQYF

abundance: NA
j_gene: TRBJ1-4
v_gene: TRBV11-2
CDR3aa: CASSLGTGTANEKLFF

abundance: NA
j_gene: TRBJ2-3
v_gene: TRBV28
CDR3aa: CASSLYLAFSTDTQYF

abundance: NA
j_gene: TRBJ2-3
v_gene: TRBV19
CDR3aa: CASRVTDTDTQYF

abundance: NA
j_gene: TRBJ2-7
v_gene: TRBV6-5
CDR3aa: CASSQPQGSHEQYF

abundance: NA
j_gene: TRBJ2-1
v_gene: TRBV9
CDR3aa: CASSNQGNEQFF

abundance: few
j_gene: TRBJ1-1
v_gene: TRBV6-6
CDR3aa: CASSYLGTGTYTEAFF

abundance: NA
j_gene: TRBJ2-4
v_gene: TRBV27
CDR3aa: CASSTGTGSDLIPAKNIQYF

abundance: NA
j_gene: TRBJ1-6
v_gene: TRBV9
CDR3aa: CASSVRGNSPLHF

abundance: NA
j_gene: TRBJ1-1
v_gene: TRBV19
CDR3aa: CASSIRGFTEAFF

abundance: NA
j_gene: TRBJ1-1
v_gene: TRBV5-6
CDR3aa: CASSWTGFPEAFF

abundance: NA
j_gene: TRBJ1-1
v_gene: TRBV6-5
CDR3aa: CASGRRPNAEAFF

abundance: once
j_gene: TRBJ2-2
v_gene: TRBV5-1
CDR3aa: CASSGGAGELFF

abundance: NA
j_gene: TRBJ1-1
v_gene: TRBV6-4
CDR3aa: CASSTLRGRGYTEAFF

abundance: NA
j_gene: TRBJ2-1
v_gene: TRBV5-4
CDR3aa: CASTTLTGTYNEQFF

abundance: NA
j_gene: TRBJ1-4
v_gene: TRBV4-1
CDR3aa: CASTDGGTGVEKLFF

abundance: NA
j_gene: TRBJ2-2
v_gene: TRBV24-1
CDR3aa: CATSSPRGKGGELFF

abundance: once
j_gene: TRBJ2-7
v_gene: TRBV5-5
CDR3aa: CASSWGGGSHEQYF

abundance: few
j_gene: TRBJ1-1
v_gene: TRBV27
CDR3aa: CASRVRGLGWNTEAFF

abundance: once
j_gene: TRBJ2-3
v_gene: TRBV6-4
CDR3aa: CASSLGQGAPDTQYF

abundance: NA
j_gene: TRBJ2-5
v_gene: TRBV11-2
CDR3aa: CASSLVTAGYNQETQYF